This T cell receptor (beta chain) was sequenced during a study of blood T cell repertoires in COVID-19. About the research overall: Both acute and convalescent COVID-19 samples were obtained from the United States, Italy and Spain. PBMCs, B-cell-depleted T cells, or T cells provided the cDNA or gDNA that made up the material.

Germline assignment: CDR1 LNHDA and CDR2 SQIVND (reference sequence). This CDR3 spans 16 amino acids. V was pared by 5 bases and J by 0 bases, with 14 bases between. In the source study's methods: The authors estimated nucleated cell counts from reference gene primer amplification. Libraries were prepared by immunoSEQ multiplex PCR; TCRdb keeps only in-frame clonotypes and omits some of them. The DNA was the basis for D and trimming; V, J and clone size are from that table. There are tens of thousands of clones in the sample; 85% to 90% occur only once, and 14% lies in the top ten. This clonotype was obtained from a man between 65 and 85 years old with acute or convalescent COVID-19. The chain has TRBV19 and TRBJ1-3, with D perhaps matching TRBD1 (6 bases). Sequences were obtained from peripheral blood. CDR3 nucleotides: TGTGCCAGTAGTCAATACCGGGACACCTCTGGAAACACCATATATTTT. Translating it yields CASSQYRDTSGNTIYF.